The 9 T cell receptor beta chains below come from one sample, sequenced in a study of T cell changes during pregnancy in multiple sclerosis. Here immunoSEQ multiplex PCR was the method, and the copy in TCRdb shows in-frame clones only, minus some. The sample lists over 90,000 clones, approximately 90% occurring once. Material: peripheral blood, obtained in the second trimester of pregnancy. Receptors were obtained from a female donor in good health, enrolled as a control in a pregnancy study.

This sequence joins TRBV7-2 and TRBJ2-7; the D gene is possibly TRBD2 (7 bases). The V and J ends lost 1 base and 3 bases respectively, with 13 bases between them. CDR1 SGHTA and CDR2 FQGNSA come from the germline V gene. CDR3 length: 15 residues. Here the CDR3 reads CASSLGGGLYYEQYF. CDR3 bases: TGTGCCAGCAGCTTAGGCGGGGGCCTCTACTACGAGCAGTACTTC. Together with reference TRBV7-2 and TRBJ2-7, the CDR3 gives the full variable domain: GAGVSQSPSNKVTEKGKDVELRCDPISGHTALYWYRQSLGQGLEFLIYFQGNSAPDKSGLPSDRFSAERTGGSVSTLTIQRTQQEDSAVYLCASSLGGGLYYEQYFGPGTRLTVT.

This CDR3 is CASSLVGRDWSEAFF. CDR3 DNA sequence: TGTGCCAGCAGCTTGGTTGGCAGGGATTGGAGTGAAGCTTTCTTT. The chain uses TRBV5-6 and TRBJ1-1, with a tentative D call TRBD1 (5 bases). This CDR3 is 15 amino acids long. Germline V lookup: CDR1 SGHDT, CDR2 YYEEEE. V was shortened by 0 bases and J by 7 bases, with 16 bases between the two germline ends.

V gene TRBV6-5 combines with J gene TRBJ1-1; no clear D. The CDR3 runs 12 residues. Deletions cut 0 bases from V and 10 bases from J, with 9 bases between. CDR1 and CDR2 (germline): MNHEY, SVGAGI. Written as DNA, the CDR3 is TGTGCCAGCAGTTACTCCCGGGGAGGAGCTTTCTTT. It translates to CASSYSRGGAFF.

The chain combines TRBV6-5 with TRBJ2-2; D is uncertain. This CDR3 comprises 13 residues. Per germline, CDR1 MNHEY and CDR2 SVGAGI. V lost 4 bases and J lost 3, with 6 bases in between. The DNA of the CDR3 is TGTGCCAGCAGTTCTAGATACACCGGGGAGCTGTTTTTT. This translates into CASSSRYTGELFF.

The chain has TRBV28 and TRBJ1-2; 12 nucleotides agree with TRBD1. The CDR3 sequence is 15 residues long. Germline assignment: CDR1 MDHEN and CDR2 SYDVKM. J was trimmed by 7 bases and V by 3 bases; bases with no gene match: 6. CDR3 sequence reads: CASSFGTGGEFGYTF. DNA of the CDR3: TGTGCCAGCAGTTTCGGGACAGGGGGCGAATTTGGCTACACCTTC.

The rearrangement uses TRBV5-4 and TRBJ1-4; TRBD1 matches at 7 bases. This CDR3 has 14 amino acids. Germline V gene sequence: CDR1 SGHNT, CDR2 YYREEE (reference sequence). The J segment lost 6 bases and the V segment lost 4 bases, leaving 6 bases of the junction unmatched. The CDR3 here is CASSMTGLDEKLFF. CDR3 in DNA: TGTGCCAGCAGCATGACAGGGTTGGATGAAAAACTGTTTTTT.

V usage is TRBV6-5 and J usage is TRBJ1-5; the D is unclear. This CDR3 comprises 14 residues. Trimming cost V 6 bases and J 5 bases, with 14 bases left between them. Germline CDR1 and CDR2: MNHEY and SVGAGI. CDR3 in DNA: TGTGCCAGCAGGGTTTCTATGCTTCATCAGCCCCAGCATTTT. Amino acids: CASRVSMLHQPQHF.

The chain is built from TRBV9 and TRBJ1-1, with D hard to call. CDR1 is SGDLS and CDR2 is YYNGEE in the germline V gene. V was trimmed by 0 bases and J by 3 bases, leaving 15 bases between them. The CDR3 loop spans 16 amino acids. In DNA form, the CDR3 reads TGTGCCAGCAGCGTAGAGGCAACAGCTTCATACACTGAAGCTTTCTTT. Translated: CASSVEATASYTEAFF.

The chain couples TRBV2 to TRBJ2-2; D perhaps matches TRBD1 (6 bases). The length of the CDR3 is 12 residues. CDR1 SNHLY and CDR2 FYNNEI come from the germline V gene. Trimming left V 6 bases short and J 8 bases short, with 10 bases between. The CDR3 here is CASSDRRGELFF. The CDR3 nucleotides are TGTGCCAGCAGCGACAGGCGGGGGGAGCTGTTTTTT.